This entry is about one T cell receptor beta chain. Its specificity is not known. Primers used in a second PCR of roughly 7 to 12 cycles were a sample-barcoded 5' primer and a J-beta primer mix. TCRdb used MiXCR to reprocess the 5' RACE reads, holding one entry per CDR3 protein. Of roughly 1.9 million distinct CDR3 sequences in the sample, around 42% were seen once. The CDR3 sequence is 15 residues long. V dropped 3 bases and J dropped 2 bases, with 8 bases sitting between them. The source of the sample is a study of blood T cells in healthy people across ages. Donors ranged from roughly 6 to 90 years old and were healthy Caucasians in Russia. Total RNA was isolated from each sample in quantities of at least 6 micrograms. Overall study results and limits: Those diversity estimates obtained from one million T cells were thought to be underestimates.

The sequence was obtained from a human donor in good health. The chain links TRBV12-3 or TRBV12-4 to TRBJ2-6; D perhaps matches TRBD2 (6 bases). Sequencing was carried out using blood. Written as DNA, the CDR3 is TGTGCCAGCAGTTTCGCGGGAACTGGGGCCAACGTCCTGACTTTC. Protein: CASSFAGTGANVLTF.